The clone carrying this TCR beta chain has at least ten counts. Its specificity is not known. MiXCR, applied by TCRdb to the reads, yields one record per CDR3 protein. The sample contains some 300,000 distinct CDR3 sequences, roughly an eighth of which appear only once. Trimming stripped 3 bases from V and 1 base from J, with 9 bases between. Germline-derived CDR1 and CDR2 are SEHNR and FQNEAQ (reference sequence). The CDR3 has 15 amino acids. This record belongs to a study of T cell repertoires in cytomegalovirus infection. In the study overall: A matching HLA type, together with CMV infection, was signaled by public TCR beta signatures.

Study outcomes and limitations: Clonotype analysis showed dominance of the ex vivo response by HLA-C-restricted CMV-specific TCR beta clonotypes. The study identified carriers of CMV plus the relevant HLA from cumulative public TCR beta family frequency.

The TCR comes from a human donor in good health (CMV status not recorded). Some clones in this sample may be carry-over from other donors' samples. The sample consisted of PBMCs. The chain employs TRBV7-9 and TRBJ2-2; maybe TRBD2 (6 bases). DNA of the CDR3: TGTGCCAGCAGCTTCGGGACTCTGAACACCGGGGAGCTGTTTTTT. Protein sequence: CASSFGTLNTGELFF. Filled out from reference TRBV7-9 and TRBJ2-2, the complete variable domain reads DTGVSQNPRHKITKRGQNVTFRCDPISEHNRLYWYRQTLGQGPEFLTYFQNEAQLEKSRLLSDRFSAERPKGSFSTLEIQRTEQGDSAMYLCASSFGTLNTGELFFGEGSRLTVL.